This T cell receptor beta chain was profiled in a study of blood T cell repertoires in COVID-19. Some clones are missing from TCRdb's copy, which holds only in-frame ones; the method was immunoSEQ multiplex PCR. The sample yields 400,000 to 500,000 clones, 88% seen once. The CDR3 is made up of 14 amino acids. The V end was cut by 2 bases, the J end by 5 bases, with 13 bases between. Germline CDR1 and CDR2: SGHTA and FQGNSA. Participants were aged about 18 to 90 years from about 25 US areas. The V and J genes are TRBV7-2 and TRBJ2-7; the D gene is possibly TRBD1 (6 bases). Sequenced material: PBMCs or T cells enriched from blood (not recorded which). This receptor was taken from a woman aged 40 to 55 who had recovered from COVID-19. CDR3 bases: TGTGCCAGCAGCTTATTCAAACAGGGCAACGAGCAGTACTTC. The encoded protein is CASSLFKQGNEQYF.